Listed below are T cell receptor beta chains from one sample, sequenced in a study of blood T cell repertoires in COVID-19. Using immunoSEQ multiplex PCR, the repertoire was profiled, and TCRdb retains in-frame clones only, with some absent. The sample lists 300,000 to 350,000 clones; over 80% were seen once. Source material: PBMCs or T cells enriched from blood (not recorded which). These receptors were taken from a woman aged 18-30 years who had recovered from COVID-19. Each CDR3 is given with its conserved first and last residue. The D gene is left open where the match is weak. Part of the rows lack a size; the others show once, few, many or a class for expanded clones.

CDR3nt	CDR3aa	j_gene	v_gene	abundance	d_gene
TGTGCCAGCAGTTCCACCCCAGGGCCTCGCTCCTACGAGCAGTACTTC	CASSSTPGPRSYEQYF	TRBJ2-7	TRBV6-5	-	-
TGCGCCAGCAGCTTGGAGGGGGCTGAATCACCCCTCCACTTT	CASSLEGAESPLHF	TRBJ1-6	TRBV5-1	-	TRBD1
TGTGCCAGCAGTTTATATGGGGCCTTTAACTATGGCTACACCTTC	CASSLYGAFNYGYTF	TRBJ1-2	TRBV28	-	-
TGTGCCAGCAGCTTGGCGGCTAGCGCTAGCACAGATACGCAGTATTTT	CASSLAASASTDTQYF	TRBJ2-3	TRBV5-4	-	-
TGTGCCAGCGCGAGGGGGGGGAGGGTGTCGTATACGCAGTATTTT	CASARGGRVSYTQYF	TRBJ2-3	TRBV28	-	-
TGTGCCAGCAGCTTTGCCCCCGGCGGCGAGCAGTACTTC	CASSFAPGGEQYF	TRBJ2-7	TRBV7-2	once	-
TGTGCCAGTAGTATGGGACAGTCCTACGAGCAGTACTTC	CASSMGQSYEQYF	TRBJ2-7	TRBV19	-	TRBD1
TGTGCCAGCAGTTTGGACAGGAAATACGAGCAGTACTTC	CASSLDRKYEQYF	TRBJ2-7	TRBV2	-	TRBD1
TGTGCCAGCAGTTTCCCCCAAGCGGGAGGCAGCTCCTACAATGAGCAGTTCTTC	CASSFPQAGGSSYNEQFF	TRBJ2-1	TRBV6-2/TRBV6-3	-	TRBD2
TGCGCCAGCAGCCTTCAACAGGGAAGCTCTGGAAACACCATATATTTT	CASSLQQGSSGNTIYF	TRBJ1-3	TRBV5-1	-	-
TGTGCCAGCAGGCCAGGACAGGCTAGCAATCAGCCCCAGCATTTT	CASRPGQASNQPQHF	TRBJ1-5	TRBV6-5	-	TRBD1
TGCGCCAGCAGCCAAGCTCCAGGGCCAGAGACCCAGTACTTC	CASSQAPGPETQYF	TRBJ2-5	TRBV4-1	once	-
TGTGCCAGCAGGCCCTCGAGCATCAATGAGCAGTTCTTC	CASRPSSINEQFF	TRBJ2-1	TRBV28	-	-
TGTGCCACCAGCAGAGAGCAGGGGGTGGGCGAGCAGTACTTC	CATSREQGVGEQYF	TRBJ2-7	TRBV15	-	TRBD1
TGTGCCAGCAGCCAATCCGATATAGGCGGGCGGGCGGGGGCAGCAGATACGCAGTATTTT	CASSQSDIGGRAGAADTQYF	TRBJ2-3	TRBV4-2	-	-
TGTGCCAGCAGCTTTTTGGGCAGGAATTCACCCCTCCACTTT	CASSFLGRNSPLHF	TRBJ1-6	TRBV5-6	-	-
TGTGCCAGCAGCTTGGGCGGGGAGAGCACAGATACGCAGTATTTT	CASSLGGESTDTQYF	TRBJ2-3	TRBV5-6	-	-
TGTGCCAGCAGTAGGACAGCAGACCTCACCTACAATGAGCAGTTCTTC	CASSRTADLTYNEQFF	TRBJ2-1	TRBV7-2	-	-
TGCGCCAGCAGCTTTATGACAGAGAACACTGAAGCTTTCTTT	CASSFMTENTEAFF	TRBJ1-1	TRBV5-1	-	-
TGTGCCACCAGCAGAGACCTGCTAGCGGGGGCTCGGGGGGATACGCAGTATTTT	CATSRDLLAGARGDTQYF	TRBJ2-3	TRBV15	-	TRBD2
TGTGCCAGTAGGCGGACAGCGATAACCTACGAGCAGTACTTC	CASRRTAITYEQYF	TRBJ2-7	TRBV19	-	-
TGTGCCAGCAGCTTAGGGCGGGGCGGGGAGACCCAGTACTTC	CASSLGRGGETQYF	TRBJ2-5	TRBV7-2	-	-
TGTGCCAGCAGCTTAGGACGCGGGATCGGAGAGACCCAGTACTTC	CASSLGRGIGETQYF	TRBJ2-5	TRBV7-7	-	-
TGTGCCAGCAGCCCCCCGAATGTCGGCGGGGAGCTGTTTTTT	CASSPPNVGGELFF	TRBJ2-2	TRBV7-2	-	-
TGTGCCAGCAGCCCCACAGGGAATTCACCCCTCCACTTT	CASSPTGNSPLHF	TRBJ1-6	TRBV7-2	-	-